These 30 T cell receptor beta chains were sequenced from one sample in a study of T-cell memory formation after mild COVID-19. A single record per CDR3 protein comes from TCRdb applying MiXCR to the 5' RACE reads. The data hold about 200,000 distinct CDR3 sequences, with over 9.5% observed a single time. Material for sequencing was PBMCs or a T cell subset sorted from them (not recorded which). These receptors were obtained from a man aged 18 to 35 who had mild COVID-19 (a few samples of this study predate the infection). Cell type and time point are not known.

Ten or more counts support this clonotype. This chain links TRBV6-2 or TRBV6-3 with TRBJ2-2; possible D gene TRBD1, 5 bases. Germline CDR1 reads MNHEY; CDR2 reads SVGEGT. CDR3 length: 17 residues. V lost 2 bases, J lost 3 bases, and 16 bases lay in between. CDR3 region: CASSYNPLREYTGELFF. CDR3 nucleotide sequence: TGTGCCAGCAGTTACAATCCCCTCAGGGAATACACCGGGGAGCTGTTTTTT.

This clonotype was seen only a few times. The chain links TRBV4-2 to TRBJ1-5; D remains unclear. V dropped 0 bases and J dropped 6 bases, with 15 bases sitting between them. The length of the CDR3 is 16 residues. Germline V gene lookup returns CDR1 LGHNA and CDR2 YNFKEQ. The CDR3 loop is CASSQDTGSQSQPQHF. The CDR3 DNA is TGTGCCAGCAGCCAAGATACGGGAAGCCAGAGTCAGCCCCAGCATTTT.

This clonotype was seen repeatedly, ten times or more. This chain uses TRBV5-1 with TRBJ2-1; D ambiguous. There are 15 residues in the CDR3. Trimming removed 0 bases at V and 5 bases at J, with 12 bases between. In germline, CDR1 is SGHRS, CDR2 YFSETQ. This CDR3 is CASSLDESTDNEQFF. DNA for the CDR3: TGCGCCAGCAGCTTGGACGAGTCTACCGACAATGAGCAGTTCTTC.

This clonotype was seen only a few times. The chain combines TRBV10-1 with TRBJ2-7; D remains unclear. V was clipped by 6 bases and J by 3 bases, with 9 bases between them. Germline V gene sequence: CDR1 WNHNN, CDR2 SYGVQD (reference sequence). This CDR3 has 12 amino acids. CDR3 sequence reads: CASSPPDYEQYF. CDR3 sequence (DNA): TGCGCCAGCAGCCCCCCCGACTACGAGCAGTACTTC.

V gene TRBV7-2 combines with J gene TRBJ1-2; maybe TRBD1 (5 bases). The CDR3 is made up of 18 amino acids. CDR1 and CDR2 (germline): SGHTA, FQGNSA. Deletions cut 5 bases from V and 0 bases from J, with 22 bases between. CDR3 nucleotides: TGTGCCAGCAGCCACCCGCCGGGACTTTGGGCAGCTAACTATGGCTACACCTTC. The encoded protein is CASSHPPGLWAANYGYTF. The full variable domain, rest sourced from reference TRBV7-2 and TRBJ1-2, is GAGVSQSPSNKVTEKGKDVELRCDPISGHTALYWYRQSLGQGLEFLIYFQGNSAPDKSGLPSDRFSAERTGGSVSTLTIQRTQQEDSAVYLCASSHPPGLWAANYGYTFGSGTRLTVV.

V usage is TRBV7-8 and J usage is TRBJ2-7; no clear D. The CDR3 sequence is 15 residues long. Germline CDR1 reads SGHVS; CDR2 reads FQNEAQ. Between the trimmed V and J ends, which lost 1 base and 1 base, there was a span of 11 bases. The CDR3 nucleotides read TGTGCCAGCAGCTTAGAGGCAGTCGCTTCCTACGAGCAGTACGTC. Amino acid sequence: CASSLEAVASYEQYV.

The chain has TRBV5-1 and TRBJ2-4; a weak D match, TRBD1 (5 bases). The CDR3 is 17 amino acids. Germline V CDR1 and CDR2: SGHRS, YFSETQ. Trimming took 0 bases from V and 0 from J, leaving 13 bases between them. Here the CDR3 reads CASSLDGPQGAKNIQYF. CDR3 in DNA: TGCGCCAGCAGCTTGGACGGACCCCAGGGAGCCAAAAACATTCAGTACTTC. Using reference TRBV5-1 and TRBJ2-4 for the parts outside the CDR3, the full variable domain is KAGVTQTPRYLIKTRGQQVTLSCSPISGHRSVSWYQQTPGQGLQFLFEYFSETQRNKGNFPGRFSGRQFSNSRSEMNVSTLELGDSALYLCASSLDGPQGAKNIQYFGAGTRLSVL.

The chain is built from TRBV3-1 and TRBJ2-7, with D hard to call. The V and J ends lost 0 bases and 0 bases respectively, with 6 bases between them. Germline V gives CDR1 LGHDT, CDR2 YNNKEL (reference sequence). This CDR3 is 14 amino acids long. The chain's CDR3 is CASSQDPSSYEQYV. The DNA of the CDR3 is TGTGCCAGCAGCCAAGATCCGAGCTCCTACGAGCAGTACGTC.

The table lists this clonotype with many counts. This chain links TRBV7-3 with TRBJ2-2; D remains ambiguous. Trimming stripped 5 bases from V and 5 bases from J, with 6 bases between. CDR1 and CDR2 (germline): SGHTA, FQGTGA. This CDR3 is 12 amino acids long. The CDR3 reads CASSTRTGELFF. The CDR3 region has the DNA TGTGCCAGCAGCACAAGGACCGGGGAGCTGTTTTTT.

This clonotype was seen many times. The V call is TRBV7-3, the J call TRBJ2-3, with TRBD2 identical over 8 bases. This CDR3 region has 15 residues. The germline CDR1 and CDR2 sequences are SGHTA and FQGTGA. Germline trimming cut 1 base from V and 5 bases from J; bases unmatched to any gene: 5. Written as DNA, the CDR3 is TGTGCCAGCAGCTTAATGGGCGGGGGGATAGATACGCAGTATTTT. This encodes CASSLMGGGIDTQYF.

This clonotype was counted at least ten times. This chain joins TRBV30 and TRBJ1-5, with a possible D match to TRBD1 (6 bases). The V gene lost 1 base and the J gene lost 5 bases, with 9 bases spanning the gap. This CDR3 comprises 13 residues. Germline CDR1 GTSNPN, CDR2 SVGIG (reference sequence). CDR3 sequence (DNA): TGTGCCTGGAGTGCACAGGGCGATCAGCCCCAGCATTTT. Protein: CAWSAQGDQPQHF.

This clonotype has ten or more counts. The chain uses TRBV14 and TRBJ1-4; D gene ambiguous. V lost 4 bases and J 10 bases, leaving 22 bases between the germline ends. The CDR3 is 16 residues long. Germline V lookup: CDR1 SGHDN, CDR2 FVKESK. DNA of the CDR3: TGTGCCAGCAGCCCCCGCGGTATTTTTGGGCGGGGAAAACTGTTTTTT. Amino acid sequence: CASSPRGIFGRGKLFF.

The rearrangement joins TRBV11-2 to TRBJ2-5; D gene unclear. This CDR3 region has 14 residues. Germline CDR1 reads SGHAT; CDR2 reads FQNNGV. The V end lost 4 bases, the J end lost 5 bases, and 14 bases lay between the germline ends. CDR3 loop: CASSSERLPETQYF. In DNA, the CDR3 is TGTGCCAGCAGCTCAGAACGGCTACCGGAGACCCAGTACTTC.

Many counts were recorded for this clonotype. The CDR3 reads CASSLYFRSDTQYF. CDR3 in DNA: TGTGCCAGCTCACTATACTTCAGATCAGATACGCAGTATTTT. The rearrangement joins TRBV18 to TRBJ2-3; D gene unclear. CDR3 size: 14 residues. V was cut by 4 bases and J by 4 bases, with 12 bases left in between. CDR1 KGHSH and CDR2 LQKENI come from the germline V gene.

This clonotype was picked up many times. The J gene is TRBJ2-7, the V gene TRBV25-1; tentative D call: TRBD1 (6 bases). The CDR3 is made up of 15 amino acids. Trimming left V 6 bases short and J 7 bases short, with 22 bases between. CDR1 and CDR2 (germline): MGHDK, SYGVNS. CDR3 region: CASSQSGVGAGEQYV. For the CDR3, the DNA is TGTGCCAGCAGCCAATCCGGGGTGGGGGCTGGAGAGCAGTACGTC.

This clonotype was observed at least ten times. The chain has TRBV7-3 and TRBJ2-1, with 8 bases aligning to TRBD1. Germline lookup yields CDR1 SGHTA and CDR2 FQGTGA. J was trimmed by 4 bases and V by 5 bases; bases with no gene match: 4. There are 14 residues in the CDR3. The CDR3 coding sequence is TGTGCCAGCAGCCTACAGGGGGTGTACAATGAGCAGTTCTTC. It specifies CASSLQGVYNEQFF.

This clonotype has ten or more counts. The gene calls are TRBV18 and TRBJ2-3; D might be TRBD2 (6 bases). The CDR3 consists of 14 residues. Germline CDR1 reads KGHSH; CDR2 reads LQKENI. V was trimmed by 0 bases and J by 8 bases, leaving 12 bases between them. The CDR3 nucleotides read TGTGCCAGCTCACCACCACTAGCAGGAGGTACGCAGTATTTT. This translates into CASSPPLAGGTQYF.

This clonotype was counted at least ten times. The chain joins TRBV5-5 to TRBJ2-4; 11 bases align to TRBD2. V shed 3 bases, J shed 8 bases, and the junction held 7 bases outside the gene matches. Germline V gives CDR1 SGHKS, CDR2 YYEKEE (reference sequence). The CDR3 spans 15 residues. The CDR3, as DNA: TGTGCCAGCAGCTCTCTAGCGGGGGGCCAGCACATTCAGTACTTC. The encoded protein is CASSSLAGGQHIQYF.

Many counts were recorded for this clonotype. The chain combines TRBV4-2 with TRBJ1-1; D gene ambiguous. The CDR3 runs 16 residues. V gave up 1 base and J gave up 13 bases, with 25 bases separating them. Per germline, CDR1 LGHNA and CDR2 YNFKEQ. CDR3 residues: CASSQARFEVGKRDFF. Here the CDR3 DNA reads TGTGCCAGCAGCCAAGCAAGGTTCGAGGTTGGGAAAAGGGATTTCTTT.

Only a few counts were recorded for this clonotype. J is TRBJ2-5 and V is TRBV7-9, with D perhaps matching TRBD2 (5 bases). The CDR3 covers 16 residues. V shed 1 base and J shed 7 bases, with 19 bases lying between them. Germline assignment: CDR1 SEHNR and CDR2 FQNEAQ (reference sequence). This CDR3 reads CASSLERWGAARTQYF. DNA of the CDR3: TGTGCCAGCAGCTTAGAACGGTGGGGAGCAGCCAGGACCCAGTACTTC.

The chain links TRBV12-3 or TRBV12-4 to TRBJ1-5; possibly TRBD1 for D (5 bases). The length of the CDR3 is 14 residues. Trimming took off 2 bases at V and 1 base at J, with 6 bases between the two ends. CDR3: CASSLRDSNQPQHF. The CDR3 DNA sequence: TGTGCCAGCAGTTTACGGGACAGCAATCAGCCCCAGCATTTT.

The V call is TRBV11-2, the J call TRBJ2-3; no definite D call. V was trimmed by 3 bases and J by 6 bases, leaving 1 base between them. CDR3 length: 10 residues. The V gene's germline CDR1 is SGHAT and CDR2 FQNNGV. This CDR3 reads CASSFDTQYF. The CDR3 DNA sequence: TGTGCCAGCAGCTTTGATACGCAGTATTTT.

This clonotype was detected many times. The V and J genes are TRBV7-2 and TRBJ2-7; either TRBD1 or TRBD2 may supply D (5 bases each). With 1 base removed from V and 2 bases from J, the gap between germline ends came to 9 bases. The CDR3 has 14 amino acids. Germline V gene data show CDR1 as SGHTA and CDR2 as FQGNSA. The CDR3 here is CASSLGPGPYEQYV. CDR3 nucleotide sequence: TGTGCCAGCAGCTTAGGTCCGGGGCCCTACGAGCAGTACGTC.

The chain uses TRBV6-5 and TRBJ1-1; TRBD1 is a possible D gene (5 bases). Germline V lookup: CDR1 MNHEY, CDR2 SVGAGI. This CDR3 is 14 amino acids long. With 5 bases removed from V and 5 bases from J, the gap between germline ends came to 15 bases. Here the CDR3 DNA reads TGTGCCAGCAGTCGAGGGGAATTGAGGACTGAAGCTTTCTTT. Its protein is CASSRGELRTEAFF.

This clonotype was seen a handful of times. The rearrangement uses TRBV12-3 or TRBV12-4 and TRBJ2-5; no firm D call. Trimming left V 6 bases short and J 4 bases short, with 15 bases between. The CDR3 has 14 amino acids. CDR3 residues: CASSPADRRETQYF. DNA for the CDR3: TGTGCCAGCAGCCCCGCTGATCGAAGAGAGACCCAGTACTTC.

The rearrangement uses TRBV7-9 and TRBJ2-7, with 7 positions matching TRBD1. Germline CDR1 SEHNR, CDR2 FQNEAQ (reference sequence). V lost 4 bases and J lost 4; bases outside the gene matches: 10. The CDR3 loop spans 15 amino acids. The CDR3, as DNA: TGTGCCAGCAGCTCCACACGGACAGGAATATACGAGCAGTACGTC. Residues: CASSSTRTGIYEQYV.

This clonotype turned up a few times. The chain joins TRBV12-3 or TRBV12-4 to TRBJ1-5, with 7 nucleotides matching TRBD1. The trim removed 5 bases at V and 3 bases at J, leaving 7 bases unmatched. The CDR3 covers 15 residues. The CDR3 spells CASSRRRGDNQPQHF. DNA of the CDR3: TGTGCCAGCAGTCGGCGCAGGGGGGACAATCAGCCCCAGCATTTT.

The V gene is TRBV4-3, the J gene TRBJ2-7; perhaps D is TRBD1 or TRBD2 (6 bases each). The CDR3 runs 16 residues. The germline gives CDR1 LGHNA, CDR2 YSLEER. The germline V and J ends were trimmed by 0 bases and 0 bases, with 12 bases remaining between them. The CDR3 loop reads CASSQDSGAYSYEQYF. The CDR3 nucleotides are TGCGCCAGCAGCCAAGATTCGGGGGCCTACTCCTACGAGCAGTACTTC.

A few counts support this clonotype. This chain links TRBV5-1 with TRBJ1-6; 11 bases agree with TRBD1. CDR3 length equals 15 residues. Germline V gene lookup returns CDR1 SGHRS and CDR2 YFSETQ. Trimming at V came to 4 bases and at J to 8 bases, leaving 5 bases not matched to a gene. CDR3 sequence reads: CASSLPGQGDSPLHF. The CDR3 nucleotides are TGCGCCAGCAGCCTCCCGGGACAGGGGGATTCACCCCTCCACTTT.

This clonotype showed up just a few times. The chain carries TRBV7-2 and TRBJ2-1; D ambiguous. V gave up 2 bases and J gave up 5 bases, with 13 bases separating them. The CDR3 extends over 15 amino acids. Germline CDR1 SGHTA, CDR2 FQGNSA. CDR3 bases: TGTGCCAGCAGCTTACAAAAGGTTGGTGACAATGAGCAGTTCTTC. Its protein product is CASSLQKVGDNEQFF.